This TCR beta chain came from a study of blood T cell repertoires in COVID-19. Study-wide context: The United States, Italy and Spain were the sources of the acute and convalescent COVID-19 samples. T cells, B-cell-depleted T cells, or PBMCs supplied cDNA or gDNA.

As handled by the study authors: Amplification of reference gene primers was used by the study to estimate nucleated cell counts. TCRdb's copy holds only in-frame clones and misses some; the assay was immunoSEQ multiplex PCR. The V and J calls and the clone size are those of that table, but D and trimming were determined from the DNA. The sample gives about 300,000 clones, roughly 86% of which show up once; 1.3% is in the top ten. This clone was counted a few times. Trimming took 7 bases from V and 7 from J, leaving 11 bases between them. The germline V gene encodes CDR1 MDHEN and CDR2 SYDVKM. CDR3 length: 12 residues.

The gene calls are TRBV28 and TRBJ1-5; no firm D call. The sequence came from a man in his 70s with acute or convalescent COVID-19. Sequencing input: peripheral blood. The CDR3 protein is CASTNAGQPQHF. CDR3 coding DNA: TGTGCCAGCACCAATGCGGGCCAGCCCCAGCATTTT.